This TCR beta chain appears in the sequencing data of a study of blood T cell repertoires in COVID-19. At the level of the study: The United States, Italy and Spain provided the acute and convalescent COVID-19 samples. PBMCs, B-cell-depleted T cells, or T cells were the source of the cDNA or gDNA that made up the material.

The study drew participants aged about 18 to 90 years from around 24 US areas. Cohorts were based on clinical histories the participants reported. Assay: immunoSEQ multiplex PCR; the TCRdb copy retains only in-frame clones and omits some. The repertoire includes roughly 180,000 clones, about 83% of them detected once, and 3.6% sits in the top ten. Germline CDR1 and CDR2: SEHNR and FQNEAQ (reference sequence). The V end lost 1 base, the J end lost 6 bases, and 7 bases lay between the germline ends. This CDR3 region has 13 residues. The sequencing input was PBMCs or T cells enriched from blood (not recorded which). The TCR was taken from a woman aged 45-65 years in a cohort exposed to, infected with or recovered from COVID-19 (not recorded which). The chain has TRBV7-9 and TRBJ1-5, with D uncertain. The CDR3 spells CASSLDSLQPQHF. CDR3 DNA sequence: TGTGCCAGCAGCTTAGATTCCCTTCAGCCCCAGCATTTT.